The 31 T cell receptor beta chains reported below all come from one sample, sequenced in a study of CXCR3-negative and CXCR3-positive naive CD8 T cells. Their antigens are not known. Notes on the study in general: A higher hydrophobicity marked the TRB CDR3s of CXCR3-positive naive cells versus CXCR3-negative naive cells.

Each TRB cDNA library was prepared by 5' RACE (with UMI labels). TCRdb re-called the 5' RACE reads and catalogs CDR3 proteins one per entry, DNA excluded. The sample holds under 150,000 distinct CDR3 sequences. Input material: naive CXCR3+ CD8+ T cells from blood. The subset denotes: CD45RO-CCR7+CD27+CD95- naive CD8+ T cells expressing CXCR3 (TNR3+). The receptors shown here come from a human donor in good health. Some clones in this sample may be carry-over from other donors' samples.

V is TRBV5-5 and J is TRBJ2-3; the D call from TCRdb, TRBD1, cannot be confirmed without DNA. This CDR3 has 18 amino acids. Germline V gene data show CDR1 as SGHKS and CDR2 as YYEKEE (reference sequence). The CDR3 spells CASSRSPVGADLTDTQYF.

V usage is TRBV11-2 and J usage is TRBJ2-1; the TCRdb D gene call, TRBD1, has no DNA to confirm it. Looked up from germline, CDR1 is SGHAT and CDR2 is FQNNGV. This CDR3 is built from 16 residues. The CDR3 loop reads CASSLDMTTGGNEQFF.

V and J are TRBV7-9 and TRBJ1-2. The CDR3 loop spans 14 amino acids. Looked up from germline, CDR1 is SEHNR and CDR2 is FQNEAQ (reference sequence). The CDR3 loop reads CASSLSESNYGYTF. Drawing the rest from reference TRBV7-9 and TRBJ1-2, the complete variable domain is DTGVSQNPRHKITKRGQNVTFRCDPISEHNRLYWYRQTLGQGPEFLTYFQNEAQLEKSRLLSDRFSAERPKGSFSTLEIQRTEQGDSAMYLCASSLSESNYGYTFGSGTRLTVV.

The rearrangement links TRBV5-6 to TRBJ1-2. The germline CDR1 and CDR2 sequences are SGHDT and YYEEEE. The CDR3 consists of 13 residues. The CDR3 region is CASAIGQSTGYTF.

This chain links TRBV25-1 with TRBJ1-5; TCRdb's D gene call, TRBD1, goes unchecked for lack of DNA. The CDR3 sequence is 13 residues long. Germline-derived CDR1 and CDR2 are MGHDK and SYGVNS. The chain's CDR3 is CARGQGAGQPQHF.

The genes are TRBV4-2 and TRBJ2-7; TCRdb's D call, TRBD2, is unchecked because there is no DNA. Germline V gives CDR1 LGHNA, CDR2 YNFKEQ. The CDR3 is 15 amino acids. The CDR3 protein is CASSQDRASNNEQYF.

The chain uses TRBV5-6 and TRBJ2-3; the TCRdb call, TRBD1, lacks DNA for checking. The CDR3 is made up of 17 amino acids. Per germline, CDR1 SGHDT and CDR2 YYEEEE. The CDR3 is CASSLPLTDPRTDTQYF.

The chain couples TRBV21-1 to TRBJ2-3; the D call of TRBD1 rests on TCRdb alone, since no DNA is present to check it. TRBV21-1 is classified as a pseudogene. The CDR3 consists of 21 residues. This chain's CDR3 is CASSKGGVLESLGNRTDTQYF.

The chain joins TRBV5-6 to TRBJ1-1; TCRdb proposes TRBD1, but this gene call is untestable without DNA. This CDR3 is built from 14 residues. Germline CDR1 is SGHDT and CDR2 is YYEEEE. The CDR3 reads CASSLSGGILEAFF.

This CDR3 reads CASQVLNTEAFF. V usage is TRBV10-1 and J usage is TRBJ1-1. The CDR3 spans 12 residues. The V gene's germline CDR1 is WNHNN and CDR2 SYGVQD (reference sequence).

The V and J genes are TRBV2 and TRBJ2-2; TCRdb picks TRBD2, but there is no DNA to check that call. CDR1 is SNHLY and CDR2 is FYNNEI in the germline V gene. The CDR3 totals 15 residues. The CDR3 sequence: CASSVLAGALGELFF. The complete variable domain, with remaining parts taken from reference TRBV2 and TRBJ2-2, reads EPEVTQTPSHQVTQMGQEVILRCVPISNHLYFYWYRQILGQKVEFLVSFYNNEISEKSEIFDDQFSVERPDGSNFTLKIRSTKLEDSAMYFCASSVLAGALGELFFGEGSRLTVL.

The chain couples TRBV18 to TRBJ2-1; TCRdb returns TRBD2, unconfirmable since there is no DNA. Germline V gene sequence: CDR1 KGHSH, CDR2 LQKENI. This CDR3 contains 13 residues. CDR3 sequence: CASSRGGDPEQFF.

The CDR3 protein is CASSLAPKEKHNEQFF. The genes are TRBV7-9 and TRBJ2-1. Germline values: CDR1 SEHNR, CDR2 FQNEAQ (reference sequence). There are 16 residues in the CDR3.

The J gene is TRBJ2-7, the V gene TRBV6-2 or TRBV6-3; without DNA, the TCRdb call of TRBD1 cannot be checked. The CDR3 is 12 residues long. Germline V gene data show CDR1 as MNHEY and CDR2 as SVGEGT. CDR3 region: CASSYGGTHGYF.

The J gene is TRBJ2-7, the V gene TRBV5-5; TCRdb indicates TRBD1, and absent DNA this call remains unverified. The CDR3 has 13 residues. Germline V gene data show CDR1 as SGHKS and CDR2 as YYEKEE (reference sequence). CDR3 sequence: CASSWGQGFSKYF.

The chain combines TRBV28 with TRBJ2-5; TCRdb calls TRBD2, which cannot be checked without DNA. CDR3 length equals 13 residues. CDR1 and CDR2 from the germline V gene are MDHEN and SYDVKM. CDR3 amino acids: CASKGVWQETQYF.

The chain links TRBV7-2 to TRBJ2-1; the TRBD1 assignment by TCRdb is unverifiable without DNA. This CDR3 spans 15 amino acids. Germline V gives CDR1 SGHTA, CDR2 FQGNSA. The CDR3 reads CASSSEGGQYNEQFF. The entire variable domain, with the rest obtained from reference TRBV7-2 and TRBJ2-1, is as follows: GAGVSQSPSNKVTEKGKDVELRCDPISGHTALYWYRQSLGQGLEFLIYFQGNSAPDKSGLPSDRFSAERTGGSVSTLTIQRTQQEDSAVYLCASSSEGGQYNEQFFGPGTRLTVL.

The chain carries TRBV4-3 and TRBJ2-7; TCRdb's assignment of TRBD2 cannot be checked, as there is no DNA. The germline gives CDR1 LGHNA, CDR2 YSLEER. The CDR3 loop spans 16 amino acids. The CDR3 loop reads CASSQEGASVSYEQYF.

The J gene is TRBJ2-7, the V gene TRBV7-9; no DNA is available, so the TRBD2 call from TCRdb remains unchecked. Germline values: CDR1 SEHNR, CDR2 FQNEAQ (reference sequence). The CDR3 runs to 12 residues. The CDR3 sequence is CASSYGLDEQYF. The variable domain in full, completed from reference TRBV7-9 and TRBJ2-7, reads DTGVSQNPRHKITKRGQNVTFRCDPISEHNRLYWYRQTLGQGPEFLTYFQNEAQLEKSRLLSDRFSAERPKGSFSTLEIQRTEQGDSAMYLCASSYGLDEQYFGPGTRLTVT.

CDR3 protein: CASSDSQGGFNEQYF. The chain joins TRBV6-4 to TRBJ2-7; TCRdb returns TRBD1, unconfirmable since there is no DNA. The CDR3 runs 15 residues. CDR1 and CDR2 from the germline V gene are MRHNA and SNTAGT.

This CDR3 reads CASSLADPGLAGDEQYF. The chain uses TRBV7-2 and TRBJ2-7; TCRdb picks TRBD2, but there is no DNA to check that call. This CDR3 region has 17 residues. The V gene's germline CDR1 is SGHTA and CDR2 FQGNSA.

The chain joins TRBV27 to TRBJ2-1. This CDR3 region has 12 residues. Looked up from germline, CDR1 is MNHEY and CDR2 is SMNVEV (reference sequence). The CDR3 protein is CASSHPNNEQFF.

V gene TRBV6-5 combines with J gene TRBJ1-1. The CDR3 has 13 residues. CDR1 is MNHEY, CDR2 SVGAGI, per germline. CDR3 in amino acids: CASRANLEPNAFF.

The chain recombines TRBV3-1 with TRBJ2-1; TCRdb proposes TRBD2, but this gene call is untestable without DNA. The CDR3 consists of 18 residues. The germline V gene encodes CDR1 LGHDT and CDR2 YNNKEL (reference sequence). The CDR3 sequence is CASSQDYGLAGKYNEQFF.

The chain joins TRBV7-3 to TRBJ2-3; TCRdb returns TRBD1, unconfirmable since there is no DNA. CDR3 size: 16 residues. The germline V gene encodes CDR1 SGHTA and CDR2 FQGTGA. CDR3 region: CASSSETGPSTDTQYF.

This chain connects TRBV7-3 to TRBJ2-3; TCRdb reports TRBD1, a call that lacks DNA to check it against. The germline CDR1 and CDR2 sequences are SGHTA and FQGTGA. The CDR3 is 13 residues long. The CDR3 region is CASSPGNTDTPYF.

The chain recombines TRBV5-1 with TRBJ2-1; the TCRdb D gene call, TRBD2, has no DNA to confirm it. CDR1 and CDR2 from the germline V gene are SGHRS and YFSETQ. There are 15 residues in the CDR3. The CDR3 here is CASSPGTSGVYEQFF. Supplemented by reference TRBV5-1 and TRBJ2-1, the full variable domain reads KAGVTQTPRYLIKTRGQQVTLSCSPISGHRSVSWYQQTPGQGLQFLFEYFSETQRNKGNFPGRFSGRQFSNSRSEMNVSTLELGDSALYLCASSPGTSGVYEQFFGPGTRLTVL.

V gene TRBV4-2 combines with J gene TRBJ2-1; the D call from TCRdb, TRBD2, cannot be confirmed without DNA. In germline, CDR1 is LGHNA, CDR2 YNFKEQ. CDR3 length: 19 residues. CDR3 loop: CASSQSPRLAGGSYNEQFF.

This rearrangement joins TRBV6-2 or TRBV6-3 to TRBJ1-5. This CDR3 is built from 12 residues. Germline V CDR1 and CDR2: MNHEY, SVGEGT. The CDR3 sequence: CASRVSNQPQHF.

This chain uses TRBV7-9 with TRBJ2-7. The CDR3 consists of 12 residues. Germline lookup yields CDR1 SEHNR and CDR2 FQNEAQ (reference sequence). CDR3 sequence reads: CASSFSDHEQYF.

V is TRBV5-1 and J is TRBJ2-2. This CDR3 comprises 15 residues. Germline-derived CDR1 and CDR2 are SGHRS and YFSETQ. This CDR3 reads CASSKSFGFTGELFF. The full variable domain, rest sourced from reference TRBV5-1 and TRBJ2-2, is KAGVTQTPRYLIKTRGQQVTLSCSPISGHRSVSWYQQTPGQGLQFLFEYFSETQRNKGNFPGRFSGRQFSNSRSEMNVSTLELGDSALYLCASSKSFGFTGELFFGEGSRLTVL.